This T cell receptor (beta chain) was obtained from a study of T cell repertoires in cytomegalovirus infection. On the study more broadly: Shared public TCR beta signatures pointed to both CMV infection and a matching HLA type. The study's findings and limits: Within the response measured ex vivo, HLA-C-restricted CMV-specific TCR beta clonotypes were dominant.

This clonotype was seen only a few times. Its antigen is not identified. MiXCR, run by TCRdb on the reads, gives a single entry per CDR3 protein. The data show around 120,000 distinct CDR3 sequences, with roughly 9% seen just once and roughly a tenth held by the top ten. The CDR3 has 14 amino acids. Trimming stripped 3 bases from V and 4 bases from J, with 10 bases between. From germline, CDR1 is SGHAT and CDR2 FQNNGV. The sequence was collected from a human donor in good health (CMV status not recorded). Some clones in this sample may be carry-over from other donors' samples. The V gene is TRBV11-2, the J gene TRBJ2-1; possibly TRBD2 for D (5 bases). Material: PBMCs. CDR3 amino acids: CASSFQDWYNEQFF. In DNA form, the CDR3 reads TGTGCCAGCAGCTTCCAGGACTGGTACAATGAGCAGTTCTTC. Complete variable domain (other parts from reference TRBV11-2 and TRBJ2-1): EAGVAQSPRYKIIEKRQSVAFWCNPISGHATLYWYQQILGQGPKLLIQFQNNGVVDDSQLPKDRFSAERLKGVDSTLKIQPAKLEDSAVYLCASSFQDWYNEQFFGPGTRLTVL.